Given below is one T cell receptor beta chain in context. The antigen remains unidentified. The sample belongs to a study of somatic mutations in cytotoxic T cells in rheumatoid arthritis. Study in general: Certain T-cell populations stained with V beta antibodies were FACS-sorted to nearly 100% purity, and V beta1+ cells were TCRB-sequenced.

With 3 bases clipped from V and 11 bases from J, the junction kept 12 bases outside the gene matches. The length of the CDR3 is 14 residues. The germline CDR1 and CDR2 sequences are SGHVS and FQNEAQ. Per the original data handling: Patient CD8+ clones above 1% seldom matched published virus-specific TCRB sequences. TCRdb keeps only in-frame clones here, not all; method: immunoSEQ multiplex PCR. Clone size and the V and J calls come from that table; the DNA yielded D and trimming. Of roughly 10,000 clones in the sample, nearly 80% were seen once. Positive magnetic bead selection isolated CD4+ and CD8+ cells, and flow cytometry checked purity. The study's findings and limits: The slightly lower representation of TRBV07 among rheumatoid arthritis patients did not undergo correction for multiple comparisons.

This receptor was obtained from an adult with rheumatoid arthritis. The chain couples TRBV7-8 to TRBJ1-1; TRBD1 matches 7 bases. The specimen sequenced was CD8+ T cells sorted from blood. The CDR3 bases are TGTGCCAGCAGCTTCAGGACAGGAGCCTACGATGCTTTCTTT. Translation: CASSFRTGAYDAFF.